This T cell receptor (beta chain) was recorded in a study of beta chain features in type 1 diabetes. The study, taken as a whole, reports: A potential influence of HLA type upon TCRB rearrangement remained unresolved herein.

Sorting of CD4+ naive, central memory, regulatory and stem cell-like memory cells was performed via CD45RO/CCR7/CD25/CD127/CD95/CD27. Over 95% purity was reached by all sorted populations. On this clone: Its matching antigen is unknown.

Trimming left V 0 bases short and J 5 bases short, with 7 bases between. CDR1 is MNHNS and CDR2 is SASEGT in the germline V gene. This CDR3 comprises 13 residues. Every isolated RNA sample was fully reverse transcribed, so sequencing captured expressed TCRB transcripts. The table came from immunoSEQ multiplex PCR; TCRdb's copy has only in-frame clones and leaves some out. The sample lists about 360,000 clones; around 12% were seen once. The chain carries TRBV6-1 and TRBJ1-1; D possibly corresponds to TRBD1 (5 bases). This TCR derives from a man between 18 and 35 years old in good health. The sequenced sample was naive CD4+ T cells from blood. The CDR3 DNA follows: TGTGCCAGCAGTGAAGCGGCAGGGACTGAAGCTTTCTTT. It translates to CASSEAAGTEAFF.